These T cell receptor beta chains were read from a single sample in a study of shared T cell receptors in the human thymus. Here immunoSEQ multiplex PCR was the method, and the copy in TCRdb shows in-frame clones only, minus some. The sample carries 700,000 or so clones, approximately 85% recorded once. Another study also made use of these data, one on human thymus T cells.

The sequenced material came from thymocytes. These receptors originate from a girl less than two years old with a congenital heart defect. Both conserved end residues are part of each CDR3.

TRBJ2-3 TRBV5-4 CASSLQPESGGTDTQYF
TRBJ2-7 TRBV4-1 CASSQTSGYEQYF
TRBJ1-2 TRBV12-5 CASGIQGYGYTF
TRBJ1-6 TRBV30 CAWNKAWVPSRMDIYNSPLHF
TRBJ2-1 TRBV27 CASRSVYSYNEQFF
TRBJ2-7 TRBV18 CASSPPSSRGDEQYF
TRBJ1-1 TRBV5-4 CASSPQGRRGTEAFF
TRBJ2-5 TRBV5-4 CASNLYQGAQETQYF
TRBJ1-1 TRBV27 CASSPLLRDEAFF
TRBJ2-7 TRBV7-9 CASSPTRSDEQYF
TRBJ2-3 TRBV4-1 CASSQDVGHNSTDTQYF
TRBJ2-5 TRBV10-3 CAIGATPETQYF
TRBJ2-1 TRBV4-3 CASSPILTPGLAGRGNEQFF
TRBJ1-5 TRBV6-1 CASSADRSKYSNQPQHF
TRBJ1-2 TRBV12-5 CASGFNPGPGYTF
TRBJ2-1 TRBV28 CASSEPKRGRDNEQFF
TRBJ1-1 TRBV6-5 CASSYNAGNTEAFF
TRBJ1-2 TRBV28 CASSRGQIYGYTF
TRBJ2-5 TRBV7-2 CASSRPGQEFQETQYF
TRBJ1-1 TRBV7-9 CASSCRLSTRDTEAFF
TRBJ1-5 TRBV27 CASSPTPEVSNQPQHF
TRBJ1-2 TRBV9 CASRRTATDYGYTF
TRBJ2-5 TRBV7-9 CASSYLTRGLRDIMETQYF
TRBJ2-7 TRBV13 CASSASGEPYEQYF
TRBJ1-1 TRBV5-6 CASSLWGEDRGPEQTEAFF
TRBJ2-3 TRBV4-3 CASSQEPTGRRPDTQYF
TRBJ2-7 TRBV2 CASSVDPGLGVPSYEQYF
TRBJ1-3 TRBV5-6 CASSLSTPGNTIYF